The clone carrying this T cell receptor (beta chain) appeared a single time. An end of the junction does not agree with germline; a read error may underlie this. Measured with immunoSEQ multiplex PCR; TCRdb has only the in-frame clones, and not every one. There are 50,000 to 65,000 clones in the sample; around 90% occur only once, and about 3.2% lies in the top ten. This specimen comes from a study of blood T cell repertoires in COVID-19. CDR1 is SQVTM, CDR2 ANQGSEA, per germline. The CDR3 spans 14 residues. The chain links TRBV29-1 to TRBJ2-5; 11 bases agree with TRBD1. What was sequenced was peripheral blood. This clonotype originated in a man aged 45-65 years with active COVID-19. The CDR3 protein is CSVEGQGAKETQYF. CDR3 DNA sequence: TGCAGCGTAGAAGGACAGGGGGCGAAGGAGACCCAGTACTTC.